This TCR beta chain was sequenced during a study of beta chain features in type 1 diabetes. Trimming cost V 6 bases and J 4 bases, with 18 bases left between them. This CDR3 is 15 amino acids long. Per the germline V gene, CDR1 is KGHSH and CDR2 is LQKENI. The study reverse transcribed the entire isolated RNA, so it sequenced expressed TCRB transcripts. Samples of naive, central memory and regulatory T cells yielded a mean of about 3.7 million reads. Using immunoSEQ multiplex PCR, the repertoire was profiled, and TCRdb retains in-frame clones only, with some absent. This table holds 150,000 to 160,000 clones, more than 9.5% found once. This clone was observed a few times.

Sequencing was carried out using central memory CD4+ T cells from blood. This chain joins TRBV18 and TRBJ2-5; D not certain. The receptor was isolated from a man aged 18-30 years in good health. For the CDR3, the DNA is TGTGCCAGCTCTTCTGAACGACCTGGTAGAGAGACCCAGTACTTC. Translation gives CASSSERPGRETQYF.